The 15 T cell receptor beta chains presented below share a single source sample, sequenced in a study of read filtering for tumor transcriptome and immune sequencing. Molecular barcoded adaptors covering alpha/delta and beta/gamma chains were used on 400 ng RNA. TCRdb ran MiXCR on the reads and lists one entry per CDR3 protein. The profile covers some 38,000 distinct CDR3 sequences, with approximately 14% appearing a single time and 6% to 8% taken by the ten largest. The sample comprised a population of CD138-negative cells sorted from bone marrow. The source is a donor at least 40 years old with multiple myeloma.

On this clonotype: Because it lacks the conserved phenylalanine or tryptophan at the end, this CDR3 is likely a read error. The chain uses TRBV12-3 or TRBV12-4 and TRBJ1-5; no firm D call. V gave up 1 base and J gave up 1 base, with 2 bases separating them. This CDR3 is built from 13 residues. CDR3 DNA: TGTGCCAGCAGTTTAGACAGCAATCAGCCCCAGCATTCT. As protein: CASSLDSNQPQHS.

This clonotype has at least ten counts. The junction departs from the called germline gene at one end, perhaps through a read error. This chain joins TRBV2 and TRBJ2-3; TRBD2 matches 13 bases. The CDR3 is made up of 12 amino acids. From germline, CDR1 is SNHLY and CDR2 FYNNEI. For the CDR3, the DNA is TGCGGGACTAGCGGGGATGGAGATACGCAGTATTTT. It is translated as CGTSGDGDTQYF.

To note about this clonotype: A far larger clone is a single base away, which makes a read error likely. The chain is built from TRBV12-3 or TRBV12-4 and TRBJ1-6; TRBD1 matches at 7 bases. Near its end, the DNA agrees better with TRBJ1-1, so the J call may be wrong. The CDR3 is 12 residues long. The CDR3 DNA reads as TGTGCCAGCAGTTTAGAACGGGGACAGGCTTTCTTT. Protein sequence: CASSLERGQAFF.

This clonotype was observed many times. This chain connects TRBV19 to TRBJ2-3; D might be TRBD2 (5 bases). Germline V gene data show CDR1 as LNHDA and CDR2 as SQIVND (reference sequence). The ends were cut back, 1 base at V and 0 bases at J, with 5 bases in the middle. The CDR3 covers 14 residues. The CDR3 region is CASSIAGSTDTQYF. CDR3 bases: TGTGCCAGTAGTATAGCGGGGAGCACAGATACGCAGTATTTT.

This clonotype has just a few counts. Written as DNA, the CDR3 is TGTGCCAGCAGCCAAGGACTAGCGGGAAGTCCCGAGCAGTACTTC. Its protein product is CASSQGLAGSPEQYF. The chain links TRBV3-1 to TRBJ2-7, with 11 bases that match TRBD2. After removal of 1 base from V and 6 bases from J, the junction contained 5 bases not matched to a gene. Germline values: CDR1 LGHDT, CDR2 YNNKEL (reference sequence). The CDR3 consists of 15 residues.

This clonotype was detected a few times. An end of the junction differs from the germline gene, which may be a read error. The V gene is TRBV7-9, the J gene TRBJ2-5; perhaps TRBD2 as D (5 bases). Germline V gene data show CDR1 as SEHNR and CDR2 as FQNEAQ (reference sequence). The CDR3 contains 14 residues. The CDR3 DNA sequence: TGTGCCAGCAGCTCCTCGGGGAACCAAAAGACCCAGTACTTC. Translation: CASSSSGNQKTQYF.

This clonotype was counted at least ten times. The chain joins TRBV27 to TRBJ1-2; possibly TRBD1 for D (6 bases). The CDR3 is made up of 13 amino acids. Trimming took off 5 bases at V and 2 bases at J, with 9 bases between the two ends. Germline V gene data show CDR1 as MNHEY and CDR2 as SMNVEV (reference sequence). As DNA, the CDR3 is TGTGCCAGCAGTCCACAGGGAAACTATGGCTACACCTTC. Its protein is CASSPQGNYGYTF.

In this sample, this clonotype turned up many times. This chain joins TRBV4-2 and TRBJ2-2; D not certain. This CDR3 is 16 amino acids long. The ends were cut back, 4 bases at V and 3 bases at J, with 15 bases in the middle. The germline CDR1 and CDR2 sequences are LGHNA and YNFKEQ. The CDR3 reads CASSPPGGLHTGELFF. As DNA, the CDR3 is TGTGCCAGCAGCCCCCCTGGCGGCCTCCACACCGGGGAGCTGTTTTTT.

This clonotype was observed many times. The chain recombines TRBV7-9 with TRBJ2-2; 12 nucleotides align to TRBD2. CDR3 length: 19 amino acids. CDR1 is SEHNR, CDR2 FQNEAQ, per germline (reference sequence). Trimming took 3 bases from V and 4 from J; bases not matched to a gene: 12. Here the CDR3 reads CASSFLSLAGGRRTGELFF. The DNA for the CDR3 is TGTGCCAGCAGCTTCTTGTCACTAGCGGGAGGTCGTCGCACCGGGGAGCTGTTTTTT.

By sample fraction, this clonotype is medium-sized. The chain uses TRBV5-1 and TRBJ2-1, with D possibly being TRBD1 or TRBD2 (5 bases each). V was trimmed by 0 bases and J by 15 bases, leaving 16 bases between them. Germline lookup yields CDR1 SGHRS and CDR2 YFSETQ. The CDR3 spans 13 residues. The CDR3 nucleotides read TGCGCCAGCAGCTTGGGAGGGGACCTCGCTCGGTTCTTC. Amino acids: CASSLGGDLARFF.

The chain links TRBV29-1 to TRBJ2-3, with a tentative D call TRBD1 (5 bases). V was cut by 6 bases and J by 0 bases, with 16 bases left in between. Germline CDR1 is SQVTM and CDR2 is ANQGSEA. The length of the CDR3 is 15 residues. The CDR3 here is CSVRTRTPSTDTQYF. In DNA form, the CDR3 reads TGCAGCGTGCGGACCAGGACACCTAGCACAGATACGCAGTATTTT.

The table lists this clonotype with many counts. This sequence joins TRBV6-5 and TRBJ2-1; 8 positions agree with TRBD2. In germline, CDR1 is MNHEY, CDR2 SVGAGI. CDR3 size: 15 residues. J lost 5 bases, V lost 6 bases, and 9 bases had no gene match. The CDR3 reads CASSYTSGRNNEQFF. The CDR3, as DNA: TGTGCCAGCAGCTATACTAGCGGCCGGAACAATGAGCAGTTCTTC.

At least ten counts were recorded for this clonotype. This chain connects TRBV11-3 to TRBJ2-2; 9 nucleotides match TRBD2. The germline V gene encodes CDR1 SGHNT and CDR2 YENEEA. Unmatched junction bases numbered 7, after V lost 1 base and J lost 4 bases. The CDR3 is made up of 17 amino acids. CDR3 amino acids: CASSLVVWTSATGELFF. The CDR3 coding sequence is TGTGCCAGCAGCTTAGTTGTTTGGACTAGCGCCACCGGGGAGCTGTTTTTT.

Many counts were recorded for this clonotype. The rearrangement joins TRBV15 to TRBJ1-4; no reliable D call. Germline CDR1 and CDR2: LNHNV and YYDKDF (reference sequence). Trimming shortened V by 3 bases and J by 7 bases, and 12 bases separated the two germline ends. The CDR3 has 14 residues. DNA of the CDR3: TGTGCCACCAGCAGGGACTCCGCGAGTGAAAAACTGTTTTTT. Translated: CATSRDSASEKLFF.

This clonotype has at least ten counts. The rearrangement links TRBV9 to TRBJ1-1; tentative D call: TRBD1 (5 bases). The CDR3 totals 13 residues. Trimming left V 0 bases short and J 7 bases short, with 10 bases between. Germline loops: CDR1 SGDLS, CDR2 YYNGEE. The CDR3 DNA reads TGTGCCAGCAGCGTAGTCGCGACAGTTGAAGCTTTCTTT. This gives the protein CASSVVATVEAFF. The whole variable domain, filled in from reference TRBV9 and TRBJ1-1, reads DSGVTQTPKHLITATGQRVTLRCSPRSGDLSVYWYQQSLDQGLQFLIQYYNGEERAKGNILERFSAQQFPDLHSELNLSSLELGDSALYFCASSVVATVEAFFGQGTRLTVV.